The 24 T cell receptor beta chains presented below share a single source sample, sequenced in a study of Ad26.COV2.S vaccination and SARS-CoV-2 variants. The method was immunoSEQ multiplex PCR; TCRdb's version includes in-frame clones alone and lacks a portion of them. The table has about 680,000 clones, about 90% seen once; the top ten hold approximately 1.5%. Documented treatment: around 19 received Ad26.COV2.S at low or high dose, single or two shots; roughly 5 received placebo; per-sample allocation not given. Collection of samples fell on day 63 after the first vaccine or placebo injection. Here the sequenced sample was peripheral blood, taken in a trial of Ad26.COV2.S vaccine versus placebo. The receptors originated from a person aged 18 to 59 who received the Ad26.COV2.S COVID-19 vaccine or a placebo.

As DNA, the CDR3 is TGTGCCATCAAGGGGACAGCTTCTGGAAACACCATATATTTT. Its translation is CAIKGTASGNTIYF. V is TRBV10-3 and J is TRBJ1-3; the match to TRBD1 covers 7 bases. This CDR3 is built from 14 residues. Germline loops: CDR1 ENHRY, CDR2 SYGVKD. V lost 7 bases to trimming and J lost 1 base; unmatched junction nucleotides: 4.

About this clone: The sample carries other DNA sequences with the same CDR3. The V and J genes are TRBV5-1 and TRBJ2-2; D ambiguous. This CDR3 region has 13 residues. Germline CDR1 reads SGHRS; CDR2 reads YFSETQ. V was clipped by 3 bases and J by 1 base, with 4 bases between them. The CDR3 DNA reads as TGCGCCAGCAGCTCTAGGAACACCGGGGAGCTGTTTTTT. This codes for CASSSRNTGELFF.

The chain recombines TRBV19 with TRBJ2-2; D remains unclear. Per the germline V gene, CDR1 is LNHDA and CDR2 is SQIVND (reference sequence). Trimming removed 8 bases from V and 4 bases from J, with 8 bases in between. The CDR3 spans 12 residues. For the CDR3, the DNA is TGTGCCAGTCAGTCCGGCACCGGGGAGCTGTTTTTT. Its protein product is CASQSGTGELFF.

In this sample, this clone turned up once. The rearrangement uses TRBV29-1 and TRBJ1-1; D uncertain. With 4 bases removed from V and 6 bases from J, the gap between germline ends came to 9 bases. This CDR3 is 11 amino acids long. Germline CDR1 reads SQVTM; CDR2 reads ANQGSEA. The CDR3 DNA is TGCAGCGTTGGGAGGGTTTCTGAAGCTTTCTTT. Amino acids: CSVGRVSEAFF.

The chain recombines TRBV7-7 with TRBJ1-4; TRBD1 matches at 10 bases. The V gene end was trimmed by 1 base and the J gene end by 0 bases; junction bases not matched to a gene: 5. The germline V gene has CDR1 SSHAT and CDR2 FNYEAQ (reference sequence). The CDR3 runs to 18 residues. The CDR3 region is CASSLDWDRGSTNEKLFF. The CDR3 DNA reads as TGTGCCAGCAGCTTAGACTGGGACAGGGGTTCAACTAATGAAAAACTGTTTTTT.

The rearrangement links TRBV5-6 to TRBJ2-7; no reliable D call. The V gene's germline CDR1 is SGHDT and CDR2 YYEEEE. The CDR3 runs 14 residues. V lost 0 bases and J 2 bases, leaving 9 bases between the germline ends. The CDR3 here is CASSLGHFPYEQYF. The DNA for the CDR3 is TGTGCCAGCAGCTTGGGACACTTTCCCTACGAGCAGTACTTC.

The chain links TRBV19 to TRBJ1-5; 7 nucleotides match TRBD1. CDR1 and CDR2 from the germline V gene are LNHDA and SQIVND (reference sequence). Trimming cost V 3 bases and J 0 bases; bases outside gene matches: 5. The CDR3 covers 16 residues. The chain's CDR3 is CASSIRDRYSNQPQHF. CDR3 in DNA: TGTGCCAGTAGTATTAGGGACAGATATAGCAATCAGCCCCAGCATTTT. Full variable domain (rest looked up from reference TRBV19 and TRBJ1-5): DGGITQSPKYLFRKEGQNVTLSCEQNLNHDAMYWYRQDPGQGLRLIYYSQIVNDFQKGDIAEGYSVSREKKESFPLTVTSAQKNPTAFYLCASSIRDRYSNQPQHFGDGTRLSIL.

The chain joins TRBV5-1 to TRBJ2-6; TRBD1 matches at 7 bases. The V gene's germline CDR1 is SGHRS and CDR2 YFSETQ. The V and J ends lost 3 bases and 0 bases, in that order; junction bases with no gene match: 12. This CDR3 comprises 19 residues. The DNA for the CDR3 is TGCGCCAGCAGCTGGGGGATCGACAGGGTAACCTCTGGGGCCAACGTCCTGACTTTC. Amino acids: CASSWGIDRVTSGANVLTF.

A few counts support this clone. V is TRBV30 and J is TRBJ2-6; D is unresolved. From germline, CDR1 is GTSNPN and CDR2 SVGIG (reference sequence). CDR3 length: 16 residues. V was shortened by 0 bases and J by 1 base, with 10 bases between the two germline ends. The DNA for the CDR3 is TGTGCCTGGAGTGTATGGCCGGTATCTGGGGCCAACGTCCTGACTTTC. Its translation: CAWSVWPVSGANVLTF.

CDR3 sequence (DNA): TGTGCCAGCAGCTTGGGGACATTAATTATGAACACTGAAGCTTTCTTT. Protein: CASSLGTLIMNTEAFF. The genes are TRBV11-1 and TRBJ1-1; possibly TRBD1 for D (6 bases). Looked up from germline, CDR1 is SGHAT and CDR2 is FQDESV (reference sequence). The CDR3 covers 16 residues. The V end lost 3 bases, the J end lost 0 bases, and 14 bases lay between the germline ends.

This sequence joins TRBV19 and TRBJ2-1; 15 bases are shared with TRBD2. Germline assignment: CDR1 LNHDA and CDR2 SQIVND (reference sequence). After removal of 4 bases from V and 7 bases from J, the junction contained 8 bases not matched to a gene. The CDR3 sequence is 17 residues long. The CDR3 is CASSTGLAGGPKNEQFF. Here the CDR3 DNA reads TGTGCCAGTAGTACCGGACTAGCGGGAGGGCCTAAAAATGAGCAGTTCTTC. Combining the CDR3 with reference TRBV19 and TRBJ2-1 gives the whole variable domain DGGITQSPKYLFRKEGQNVTLSCEQNLNHDAMYWYRQDPGQGLRLIYYSQIVNDFQKGDIAEGYSVSREKKESFPLTVTSAQKNPTAFYLCASSTGLAGGPKNEQFFGPGTRLTVL.

This chain uses TRBV18 with TRBJ2-3, with TRBD1 matching over 8 bases. J lost 2 bases, V lost 5 bases, and 9 bases had no gene match. CDR1 KGHSH and CDR2 LQKENI come from the germline V gene. This CDR3 is built from 16 residues. CDR3 loop: CASSLGQGRVTDTQYF. The CDR3 DNA reads as TGTGCCAGCTCATTAGGACAGGGTCGGGTCACAGATACGCAGTATTTT.

The V and J genes are TRBV2 and TRBJ1-5; no firm D call. The CDR3 totals 15 residues. CDR1 SNHLY and CDR2 FYNNEI come from the germline V gene. V was trimmed by 4 bases and J by 4 bases, leaving 14 bases between them. CDR3 nucleotide sequence: TGTGCCAGCAGTGGGGAAGCGAGGAGAAATCAGCCCCAGCATTTT. It specifies CASSGEARRNQPQHF.

V usage is TRBV5-1 and J usage is TRBJ2-7, with D uncertain. The length of the CDR3 is 14 residues. The germline gives CDR1 SGHRS, CDR2 YFSETQ. V was pared by 8 bases and J by 5 bases, with 20 bases between. CDR3: CASSRAAANDEQYF. The CDR3 DNA follows: TGCGCCAGTTCTCGTGCCGCGGCTAACGACGAGCAGTACTTC.

Worth noting for this clone: This sample also contains other DNA sequences that code for the same CDR3. The CDR3 DNA reads as TGTGCCAGCTCACCGGGACTTGACAATGAGCAGTTCTTC. Amino acid sequence: CASSPGLDNEQFF. The chain couples TRBV18 to TRBJ2-1, with D possibly TRBD2 on 6 matching bases. The CDR3 covers 13 residues. Trimming pared 3 bases from V and 5 bases from J, leaving 8 bases between. In germline, CDR1 is KGHSH, CDR2 LQKENI.

The chain links TRBV15 to TRBJ2-1; 11 bases match TRBD2. After removal of 2 bases from V and 6 bases from J, the junction contained 6 bases not matched to a gene. The CDR3 is made up of 16 amino acids. Germline CDR1 and CDR2: LNHNV and YYDKDF (reference sequence). The CDR3 DNA sequence: TGTGCCACCAGCAGATCTACTAGCGGGAGAGTCAATGAGCAGTTCTTC. It is translated as CATSRSTSGRVNEQFF.

The CDR3 loop is CASSVDPPGLYGYTF. The CDR3 DNA follows: TGTGCCAGCAGCGTAGATCCTCCCGGGCTCTATGGCTACACCTTC. This chain uses TRBV9 with TRBJ1-2; D gene ambiguous. CDR1 SGDLS and CDR2 YYNGEE come from the germline V gene. Trimming stripped 0 bases from V and 4 bases from J, with 13 bases between. CDR3 length equals 15 residues.

In this sample, this clone turned up once. The rearrangement uses TRBV24-1 and TRBJ2-3; 8 positions agree with TRBD2. There are 18 residues in the CDR3. The germline V gene encodes CDR1 KGHDR and CDR2 SFDVKD. The trim removed 4 bases at V and 4 bases at J, leaving 15 bases unmatched. The CDR3 nucleotides are TGTGCCACCAGTGACTCCCCCGGGCTAGCGGGTTGGGCAGATACGCAGTATTTT. This codes for CATSDSPGLAGWADTQYF.

The chain links TRBV7-2 to TRBJ1-2, with 8 nucleotides matching TRBD1. CDR1 SGHTA and CDR2 FQGNSA come from the germline V gene. Trimming took 1 base from V and 7 from J; bases not matched to a gene: 5. There are 14 residues in the CDR3. The CDR3 reads CASSLDRGSGGYTF. In DNA, the CDR3 is TGTGCCAGCAGCTTAGACAGGGGGAGTGGTGGCTACACCTTC.

The chain links TRBV7-6 to TRBJ2-3, with D uncertain. Germline values: CDR1 SGHVS, CDR2 FNYEAQ. Trimming removed 5 bases at V and 4 bases at J, with 10 bases between. CDR3 size: 13 residues. The CDR3 DNA reads TGTGCCAGCAGCCCAGGACGCGCAGATACGCAGTATTTT. Residues: CASSPGRADTQYF.

The chain links TRBV7-2 to TRBJ2-7; TRBD2 is a possible D gene (5 bases). Trimming pared 1 base from V and 3 bases from J, leaving 13 bases between. This CDR3 has 15 amino acids. Germline lookup yields CDR1 SGHTA and CDR2 FQGNSA. Here the CDR3 DNA reads TGTGCCAGCAGCTTAGTCCCGGGGAGCCACTACGAGCAGTACTTC. Residues: CASSLVPGSHYEQYF. The whole variable domain, filled in from reference TRBV7-2 and TRBJ2-7, reads GAGVSQSPSNKVTEKGKDVELRCDPISGHTALYWYRQSLGQGLEFLIYFQGNSAPDKSGLPSDRFSAERTGGSVSTLTIQRTQQEDSAVYLCASSLVPGSHYEQYFGPGTRLTVT.

The rearrangement uses TRBV10-3 and TRBJ1-5; 7 positions match TRBD1. In germline, CDR1 is ENHRY, CDR2 SYGVKD. This CDR3 has 15 residues. J was trimmed by 0 bases and V by 6 bases; bases with no gene match: 5. The CDR3 loop reads CAISAGQDSNQPQHF. For the CDR3, the DNA is TGTGCCATCAGCGCAGGACAGGATAGCAATCAGCCCCAGCATTTT.

V is TRBV7-2 and J is TRBJ2-7; D gene ambiguous. This CDR3 has 12 residues. V shed 1 base and J shed 6 bases, with 7 bases lying between them. CDR1 SGHTA and CDR2 FQGNSA come from the germline V gene. The CDR3 DNA reads TGTGCCAGCAGCTTAGGGGTGGGCGAGCAGTACTTC. It yields the protein CASSLGVGEQYF.

Written as DNA, the CDR3 is TGTGCCAGCAGTTCACAGGGAAGGGGCAATCAGCCCCAGCATTTT. It is translated as CASSSQGRGNQPQHF. This chain joins TRBV6-2 or TRBV6-3 and TRBJ1-5, with D perhaps matching TRBD1 (6 bases). CDR1 and CDR2 from the germline V gene are MNHEY and SVGEGT. CDR3 length: 15 amino acids. With 4 bases removed from V and 2 bases from J, the gap between germline ends came to 12 bases.